Below, 21 T cell receptor beta chains from the same sample are listed, as sequenced in a study of PD-1 blockade in classical Hodgkin lymphoma. The repertoire was sequenced with immunoSEQ multiplex PCR; TCRdb's copy has only in-frame clones and lacks some. Of roughly 100,000 clones in the sample, approximately 94% were seen once. Time point meaning: cycle 4 day 1 (C4D1), after more than five weeks of nivolumab. Each and every patient relapsed after autologous stem cell transplantation, and patients got differing brentuximab vedotin exposure. Sequenced material: peripheral blood mononuclear cells (PBMCs), taken before the fourth cycle of nivolumab. The source of these receptors is a human donor with classical Hodgkin lymphoma.

The chain has TRBV7-3 and TRBJ2-2, with TRBD2 as a possible D gene (5 bases). The CDR3 loop spans 16 amino acids. Trimming removed 4 bases at V and 2 bases at J, with 14 bases between. The germline CDR1 and CDR2 sequences are SGHTA and FQGTGA. The CDR3 sequence is CASSSPPGINTGELFF. The CDR3 nucleotides are TGTGCCAGCAGCTCCCCCCCCGGGATTAACACCGGGGAGCTGTTTTTT.

As regards this clone: A junction boundary mismatches the germline segment, possibly from a read error. J is TRBJ2-1 and V is TRBV5-4; 9 bases align to TRBD1. This CDR3 has 15 residues. Per germline, CDR1 SGHNT and CDR2 YYREEE (reference sequence). This CDR3 is CASSARDRVDNERFF. DNA of the CDR3: TGTGCCAGCAGCGCCCGGGACAGGGTAGACAATGAGCGGTTCTTC.

The chain joins TRBV27 to TRBJ2-3; no definite D call. CDR1 is MNHEY, CDR2 SMNVEV, per germline (reference sequence). The CDR3 spans 13 residues. Trimming shortened V by 10 bases and J by 6 bases, and 17 bases separated the two germline ends. Here the CDR3 reads CATSPRVADTQYF. CDR3 nucleotides: TGTGCCACCTCCCCCCGTGTGGCCGATACGCAGTATTTT.

This rearrangement joins TRBV2 to TRBJ1-5; 9 nucleotides match TRBD1. Losses at the gene ends were 2 bases for V and 7 bases for J; bases not matched to a gene: 6. Germline-derived CDR1 and CDR2 are SNHLY and FYNNEI. The CDR3 covers 15 residues. CDR3 in DNA: TGTGCCAGCAGTGAAATAATGACAGGGGGGCAGCCCCAGCATTTT. Its translation: CASSEIMTGGQPQHF.

This chain uses TRBV28 with TRBJ1-1; D not resolved. The germline V gene has CDR1 MDHEN and CDR2 SYDVKM. The CDR3 has 14 residues. Trimming stripped 4 bases from V and 3 bases from J, with 12 bases between. As DNA, the CDR3 is TGTGCCAGCAGTTCGACTCAGGTGGACACTGAAGCTTTCTTT. Translated: CASSSTQVDTEAFF. Complete variable domain (other parts from reference TRBV28 and TRBJ1-1): DVKVTQSSRYLVKRTGEKVFLECVQDMDHENMFWYRQDPGLGLRLIYFSYDVKMKEKGDIPEGYSVSREKKERFSLILESASTNQTSMYLCASSSTQVDTEAFFGQGTRLTVV.

The chain couples TRBV9 to TRBJ2-1; 7 bases fit TRBD2. The CDR3 has 17 residues. V shed 2 bases and J 3 bases; nucleotides not matched to a gene: 11. The germline CDR1 and CDR2 sequences are SGDLS and YYNGEE. The chain's CDR3 is CASSVGGPMGGYNEQFF. Written as DNA, the CDR3 is TGTGCCAGCAGCGTGGGAGGGCCTATGGGGGGCTACAATGAGCAGTTCTTC.

The rearrangement uses TRBV27 and TRBJ2-7; D gene ambiguous. Germline V gives CDR1 MNHEY, CDR2 SMNVEV (reference sequence). With 3 bases removed from V and 0 bases from J, the gap between germline ends came to 12 bases. The CDR3 runs to 15 residues. As DNA, the CDR3 is TGTGCCAGCAGTTTGGAGCCGGGCCGCTCCTACGAGCAGTACTTC. Translated, it gives CASSLEPGRSYEQYF.

The rearrangement joins TRBV9 to TRBJ2-5, with D perhaps being TRBD1 or TRBD2 (6 bases each). V shed 4 bases and J shed 1 base, with 11 bases lying between them. This CDR3 comprises 14 residues. Per the germline V gene, CDR1 is SGDLS and CDR2 is YYNGEE. The CDR3 is CASSLRGVQETQYF. The CDR3 DNA reads TGTGCCAGCAGCCTTAGGGGGGTCCAAGAGACCCAGTACTTC. The full variable domain, completed using reference TRBV9 and TRBJ2-5, is DSGVTQTPKHLITATGQRVTLRCSPRSGDLSVYWYQQSLDQGLQFLIQYYNGEERAKGNILERFSAQQFPDLHSELNLSSLELGDSALYFCASSLRGVQETQYFGPGTRLLVL.

The chain recombines TRBV5-1 with TRBJ1-2; no reliable D call. This CDR3 comprises 14 residues. The germline V gene encodes CDR1 SGHRS and CDR2 YFSETQ. Trimming took 4 bases from V and 4 from J, leaving 14 bases between them. CDR3 amino acids: CASSGSAAGYGYTF. CDR3 bases: TGCGCCAGCAGCGGGTCGGCGGCAGGCTATGGCTACACCTTC.

This chain links TRBV7-9 with TRBJ2-7; D gene uncertain. Germline V lookup: CDR1 SEHNR, CDR2 FQNEAQ (reference sequence). The CDR3 has 13 amino acids. V was shortened by 0 bases and J by 5 bases, with 8 bases between the two germline ends. CDR3 sequence reads: CASSLALFDEQYF. CDR3 coding DNA: TGTGCCAGCAGCTTAGCGCTCTTCGACGAGCAGTACTTC.

A single count supports this clone. This rearrangement joins TRBV7-8 to TRBJ1-5; a possible D gene is TRBD1 (5 bases). CDR1 is SGHVS, CDR2 FQNEAQ, per germline. The CDR3 consists of 16 residues. V was shortened by 4 bases and J by 0 bases, with 13 bases between the two germline ends. CDR3 amino acids: CASSSRVGGSNQPQHF. CDR3 bases: TGTGCCAGCAGCTCCAGGGTGGGGGGTAGCAATCAGCCCCAGCATTTT.

J is TRBJ2-7 and V is TRBV28; D gene uncertain. Germline lookup yields CDR1 MDHEN and CDR2 SYDVKM. V lost 3 bases and J 0 bases, leaving 6 bases between the germline ends. The CDR3 is made up of 13 amino acids. CDR3 coding DNA: TGTGCCAGCAGTTTGGTAGACTCCTACGAGCAGTACTTC. Translating gives CASSLVDSYEQYF.

The V gene is TRBV5-8, the J gene TRBJ1-1, with 9 positions matching TRBD1. V gave up 3 bases and J gave up 9 bases; unmatched junction bases: 9. Germline CDR1 is SGHTS and CDR2 is YDEGEE. The CDR3 consists of 14 residues. The CDR3 nucleotides read TGTGCCAGCAGCTACAGACAGGGGGTAAGGCAAGCTTTCTTT. It yields the protein CASSYRQGVRQAFF. Combining the CDR3 with reference TRBV5-8 and TRBJ1-1 gives the whole variable domain EAGVTQSPTHLIKTRGQQATLRCSPISGHTSVYWYQQALGLGLQFLLWYDEGEERNRGNFPPRFSGRQFPNYSSELNVNALELEDSALYLCASSYRQGVRQAFFGQGTRLTVV.

The J gene is TRBJ2-7, the V gene TRBV5-6, with D uncertain. V was shortened by 4 bases and J by 4 bases, with 18 bases between the two germline ends. The CDR3 spans 15 residues. The germline CDR1 and CDR2 sequences are SGHDT and YYEEEE. The CDR3 coding sequence is TGTGCCAGCAGCCCCCTGTCCCGGGCCGGATACGAGCAGTACTTC. Protein sequence: CASSPLSRAGYEQYF.

The V gene is TRBV27, the J gene TRBJ2-7; unclear D gene. Trimming removed 7 bases at V and 7 bases at J, with 17 bases between. The CDR3 covers 13 residues. Germline lookup yields CDR1 MNHEY and CDR2 SMNVEV (reference sequence). CDR3 region: CASTHLASSEQYF. CDR3 in DNA: TGTGCCAGCACTCACCTCGCTTCGAGTGAGCAGTACTTC.

This chain links TRBV27 with TRBJ2-3; D not resolved. The germline V gene has CDR1 MNHEY and CDR2 SMNVEV (reference sequence). This CDR3 has 14 amino acids. Trimming took 3 bases from V and 2 from J, leaving 9 bases between them. The CDR3 reads CASSLRPFTDTQYF. CDR3 coding DNA: TGTGCCAGCAGTTTGAGGCCTTTCACAGATACGCAGTATTTT.

The CDR3 protein is CASSLTTAGGRGNEQFF. CDR3 DNA sequence: TGTGCCAGCAGCCTAACTACCGCAGGCGGGAGGGGCAATGAGCAGTTCTTC. The J gene is TRBJ2-1, the V gene TRBV7-8, with 9 bases lining up with TRBD2. The CDR3 runs 17 residues. Trimming took 5 bases from V and 6 from J; bases not matched to a gene: 14. Germline CDR1 SGHVS, CDR2 FQNEAQ.

J is TRBJ2-7 and V is TRBV28, with a possible D match to TRBD1 (6 bases). Per germline, CDR1 MDHEN and CDR2 SYDVKM. V dropped 6 bases and J dropped 1 base, with 10 bases sitting between them. This CDR3 spans 13 amino acids. The CDR3 nucleotides are TGTGCCAGCAGGGGTGGACAGTCCTACGAGCAGTACTTC. This gives the protein CASRGGQSYEQYF.

V and J are TRBV21-1 and TRBJ2-1; TRBD2 is the table's D call, not checked against the DNA. TRBV21-1 constitutes a pseudogene. The CDR3 consists of 12 residues. The CDR3 sequence is CASRGLYNEQFF. The CDR3 nucleotides are TGTGCCAGCCGGGGTTTATACAATGAGCAGTTCTTC.

This clone appeared a single time. The CDR3 nucleotides read TGTGCCAGCAGCTGGGGGACTAGCGGACCCCAAGAGACCCAGTACTTC. This translates into CASSWGTSGPQETQYF. The chain joins TRBV7-7 to TRBJ2-5, with 11 bases identical to TRBD2. The CDR3 is made up of 16 amino acids. Germline V gives CDR1 SSHAT, CDR2 FNYEAQ (reference sequence). J was trimmed by 1 base and V by 4 bases; bases with no gene match: 5.

This sequence joins TRBV19 and TRBJ1-2; D is undetermined. V dropped 8 bases and J dropped 4 bases, with 14 bases sitting between them. This CDR3 contains 13 residues. Germline CDR1 and CDR2: LNHDA and SQIVND (reference sequence). The CDR3 protein is CASRMSQIYGYTF. Here the CDR3 DNA reads TGTGCCAGTCGGATGTCGCAAATCTATGGCTACACCTTC.